What follows are 14 T cell receptor beta chains derived from one specimen sequenced in a study of shared clonotypes between healthy human individuals. The protocol was immunoSEQ multiplex PCR, while the TCRdb copy is restricted to in-frame clones and leaves out a portion. The sample lists under 750,000 clones, 72% seen once, with about 1.8% in the top ten. Sequencing was done on a sample of memory CD4+ T cells sorted from blood. The subset is: CD45RA-negative fraction. Every receptor here comes from a woman in her 30s in good health.

This clone was found once. This chain connects TRBV19 to TRBJ2-3; no clear D gene. This CDR3 spans 13 amino acids. Trimming pared 4 bases from V and 5 bases from J, leaving 10 bases between. In germline, CDR1 is LNHDA, CDR2 SQIVND (reference sequence). The CDR3 protein is CASSRRTRDTQYF. Here the CDR3 DNA reads TGTGCCAGTAGTAGACGGACGAGAGATACGCAGTATTTT.

This chain connects TRBV19 to TRBJ1-4, with D possibly being TRBD1 (5 bases). CDR3 length: 16 amino acids. The germline CDR1 and CDR2 sequences are LNHDA and SQIVND (reference sequence). V shed 3 bases and J shed 5 bases, with 16 bases lying between them. The CDR3: CASSIDSGSGNEKLFF. CDR3 in DNA: TGTGCCAGTAGTATCGACAGCGGTTCGGGGAATGAAAAACTGTTTTTT.

CDR3 nucleotides: TGTGCCAGCAGCTTAGACCTTAGCGGGAGCTCCTACAATGAGCAGTTCTTC. Amino acid sequence: CASSLDLSGSSYNEQFF. The J gene is TRBJ2-1, the V gene TRBV11-1, with TRBD2 identical over 9 bases. Germline V gene data show CDR1 as SGHAT and CDR2 as FQDESV (reference sequence). Trimming took 1 base from V and 0 from J; bases not matched to a gene: 4. The CDR3 is made up of 17 amino acids.

The rearrangement uses TRBV29-1 and TRBJ2-1, with TRBD2 matching over 11 bases. CDR1 is SQVTM, CDR2 ANQGSEA, per germline. V shed 6 bases and J 6 bases; nucleotides not matched to a gene: 19. This CDR3 spans 18 amino acids. CDR3 bases: TGCAGCGTCCTATCCCAGTGGAGACTAGCGGGAAACCTCAATGAGCAGTTCTTC. It codes for CSVLSQWRLAGNLNEQFF.

This rearrangement joins TRBV18 to TRBJ2-5, with TRBD2 matching over 10 bases. J lost 5 bases, V lost 2 bases, and 14 bases had no gene match. CDR3 length equals 18 residues. The V gene's germline CDR1 is KGHSH and CDR2 LQKENI. The CDR3 DNA reads TGTGCCAGCTCACCAGTTATGAGATCCGGGACTAGCGCGGAGACCCAGTACTTC. This gives the protein CASSPVMRSGTSAETQYF.

The chain carries TRBV19 and TRBJ2-5, with D perhaps TRBD1 (5 bases). The CDR3 has 14 amino acids. V was shortened by 0 bases and J by 4 bases, with 9 bases between the two germline ends. Looked up from germline, CDR1 is LNHDA and CDR2 is SQIVND (reference sequence). The CDR3 spells CASSIDGRGETQYF. CDR3 bases: TGTGCCAGTAGTATAGATGGAAGGGGAGAGACCCAGTACTTC.

The chain joins TRBV2 to TRBJ1-2; D gene ambiguous. Trimming cost V 3 bases and J 7 bases, with 9 bases left between them. Germline values: CDR1 SNHLY, CDR2 FYNNEI. CDR3 length: 12 amino acids. The CDR3 region has the DNA TGTGCCAGCAGTGATGCGGGGATTGGCTACACCTTC. Protein product: CASSDAGIGYTF.

The V and J genes are TRBV29-1 and TRBJ2-1; D is perhaps TRBD2 (6 bases). Germline V gene data show CDR1 as SQVTM and CDR2 as ANQGSEA. The V gene lost 0 bases and the J gene lost 1 base, with 13 bases spanning the gap. This CDR3 has 16 residues. The DNA for the CDR3 is TGCAGCGTTGAAGATGTCGCGGGACGGTCCTACAATGAGCAGTTCTTC. This sequence encodes CSVEDVAGRSYNEQFF.

The chain is built from TRBV11-2 and TRBJ2-7, with 7 bases lining up with TRBD2. With V trimmed by 3 bases and J by 4 bases, 12 bases remained unmatched. CDR1 SGHAT and CDR2 FQNNGV come from the germline V gene. This CDR3 region has 16 residues. DNA of the CDR3: TGTGCCAGCAGCTTCGGTGGGACTATCGGCCGATACGAGCAGTACTTC. Its translation is CASSFGGTIGRYEQYF.

V gene TRBV5-4 combines with J gene TRBJ1-2, with unresolved D. Trimming left V 0 bases short and J 8 bases short, with 14 bases between. The V gene's germline CDR1 is SGHNT and CDR2 YYREEE (reference sequence). This CDR3 is built from 14 residues. The CDR3: CASSLDPLLWGYTF. The CDR3 nucleotides read TGTGCCAGCAGCTTGGACCCCCTACTATGGGGCTACACCTTC.

The V gene is TRBV21-1, the J gene TRBJ1-4; TRBD1, the table's D call, lacks a check against the DNA. TRBV21-1 corresponds to a pseudogene. The CDR3 consists of 14 residues. The CDR3 loop is CASSQGNGNEKLFF. The DNA for the CDR3 is TGTGCCAGCAGCCAGGGCAACGGGAATGAAAAACTGTTTTTT.

V is TRBV15 and J is TRBJ1-5; TRBD1 matches at 11 bases. J lost 1 base, V lost 1 base, and 3 bases had no gene match. CDR3 size: 17 residues. CDR1 LNHNV and CDR2 YYDKDF come from the germline V gene (reference sequence). CDR3 DNA: TGTGCCACCAGCAGAGCCGGGACAGGGGGAAGCAATCAGCCCCAGCATTTT. Translated: CATSRAGTGGSNQPQHF.

The chain is built from TRBV19 and TRBJ2-7, with D perhaps matching TRBD1 (5 bases). With 3 bases removed from V and 4 bases from J, the gap between germline ends came to 13 bases. Germline V gene data show CDR1 as LNHDA and CDR2 as SQIVND (reference sequence). The CDR3 is 14 amino acids. The CDR3 is CASSMDIIAYEQYF. The CDR3 region has the DNA TGTGCCAGTAGTATGGACATAATCGCGTACGAGCAGTACTTC.

This chain joins TRBV5-1 and TRBJ1-4, with 9 bases fitting TRBD1. Germline V gene data show CDR1 as SGHRS and CDR2 as YFSETQ. Germline trimming cut 4 bases from V and 6 bases from J; bases unmatched to any gene: 10. CDR3 size: 16 residues. The DNA for the CDR3 is TGCGCCAGCAGCACCTCGGACAGGGGCGACGATGAAAAACTGTTTTTT. Protein sequence: CASSTSDRGDDEKLFF.